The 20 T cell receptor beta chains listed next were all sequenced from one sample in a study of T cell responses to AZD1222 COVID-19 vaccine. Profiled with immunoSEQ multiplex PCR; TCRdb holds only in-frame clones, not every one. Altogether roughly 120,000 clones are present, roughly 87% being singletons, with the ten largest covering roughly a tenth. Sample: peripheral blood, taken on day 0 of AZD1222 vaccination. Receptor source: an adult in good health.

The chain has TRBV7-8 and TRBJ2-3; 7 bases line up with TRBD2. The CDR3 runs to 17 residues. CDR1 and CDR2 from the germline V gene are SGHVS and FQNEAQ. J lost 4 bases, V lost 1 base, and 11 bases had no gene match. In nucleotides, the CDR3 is TGTGCCAGCAGCTTAGAAGGCGGGGGTCGTAGGGCAGATACGCAGTATTTT. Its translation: CASSLEGGGRRADTQYF.

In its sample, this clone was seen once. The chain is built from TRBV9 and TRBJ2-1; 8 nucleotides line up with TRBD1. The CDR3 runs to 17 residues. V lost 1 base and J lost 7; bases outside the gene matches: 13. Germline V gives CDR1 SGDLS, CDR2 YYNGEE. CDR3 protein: CASSVLPPDRVGNEQFF. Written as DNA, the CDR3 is TGTGCCAGCAGCGTACTCCCGCCGGACAGGGTCGGGAATGAGCAGTTCTTC.

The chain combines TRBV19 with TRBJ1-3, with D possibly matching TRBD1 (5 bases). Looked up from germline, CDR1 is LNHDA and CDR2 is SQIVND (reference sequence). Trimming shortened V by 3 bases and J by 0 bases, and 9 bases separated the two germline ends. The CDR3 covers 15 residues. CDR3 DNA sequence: TGTGCCAGTAGTATGGGGGTGTACTCTGGAAACACCATATATTTT. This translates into CASSMGVYSGNTIYF.

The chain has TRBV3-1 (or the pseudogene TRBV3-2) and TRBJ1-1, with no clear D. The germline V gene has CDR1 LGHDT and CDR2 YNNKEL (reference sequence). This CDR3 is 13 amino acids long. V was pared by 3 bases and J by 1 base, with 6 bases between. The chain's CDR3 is CASSQPGNTEAFF. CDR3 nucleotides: TGTGCCAGCAGCCAGCCGGGGAACACTGAAGCTTTCTTT.

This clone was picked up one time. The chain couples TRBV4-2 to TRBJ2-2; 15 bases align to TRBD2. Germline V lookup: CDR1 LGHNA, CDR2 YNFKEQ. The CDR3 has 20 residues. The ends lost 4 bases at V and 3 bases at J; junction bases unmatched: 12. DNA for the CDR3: TGTGCCAGCAGCCGGGGCCCTCCGGGACTAGCGGGAGGATACACCGGGGAGCTGTTTTTT. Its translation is CASSRGPPGLAGGYTGELFF.

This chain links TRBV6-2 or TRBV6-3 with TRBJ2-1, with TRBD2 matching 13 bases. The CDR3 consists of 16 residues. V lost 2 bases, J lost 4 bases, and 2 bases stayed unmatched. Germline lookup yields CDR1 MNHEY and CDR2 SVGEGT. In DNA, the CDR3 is TGTGCCAGCAGTTACGGGGGACTAGCGGGATACAATGAGCAGTTCTTC. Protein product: CASSYGGLAGYNEQFF.

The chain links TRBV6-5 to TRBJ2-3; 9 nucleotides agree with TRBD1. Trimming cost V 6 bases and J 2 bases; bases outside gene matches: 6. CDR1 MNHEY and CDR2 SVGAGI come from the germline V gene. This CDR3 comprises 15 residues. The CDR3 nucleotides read TGTGCCAGCAGCGAGGACAGGGGCCACACAGATACGCAGTATTTT. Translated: CASSEDRGHTDTQYF.

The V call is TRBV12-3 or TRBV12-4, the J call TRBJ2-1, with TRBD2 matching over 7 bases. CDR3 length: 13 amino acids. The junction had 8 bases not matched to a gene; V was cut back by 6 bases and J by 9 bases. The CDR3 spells CASRLETSVEQFF. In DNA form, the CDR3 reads TGTGCCAGCAGGCTGGAAACTAGCGTTGAGCAGTTCTTC.

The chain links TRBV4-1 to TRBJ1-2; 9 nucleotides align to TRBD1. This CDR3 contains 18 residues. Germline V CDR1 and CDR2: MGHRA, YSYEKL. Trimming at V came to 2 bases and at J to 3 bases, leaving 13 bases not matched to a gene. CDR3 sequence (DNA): TGCGCCAGCAGCCAAACCCGGGACAGGGAAGCGCGGGACTATGGCTACACCTTC. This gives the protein CASSQTRDREARDYGYTF.

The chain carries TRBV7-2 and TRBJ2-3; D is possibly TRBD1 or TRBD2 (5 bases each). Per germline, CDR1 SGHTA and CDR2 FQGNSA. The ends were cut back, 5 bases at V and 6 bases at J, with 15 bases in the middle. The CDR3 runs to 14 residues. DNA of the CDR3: TGTGCCAGCAGCCCACGGGGCCTCCAGGATACGCAGTATTTT. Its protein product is CASSPRGLQDTQYF.

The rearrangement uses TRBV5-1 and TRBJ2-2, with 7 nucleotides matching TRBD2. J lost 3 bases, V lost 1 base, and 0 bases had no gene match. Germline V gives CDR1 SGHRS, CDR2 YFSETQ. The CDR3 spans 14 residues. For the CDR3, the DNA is TGCGCCAGCAGCTTGCTAGCGGACACCGGGGAGCTGTTTTTT. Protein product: CASSLLADTGELFF.

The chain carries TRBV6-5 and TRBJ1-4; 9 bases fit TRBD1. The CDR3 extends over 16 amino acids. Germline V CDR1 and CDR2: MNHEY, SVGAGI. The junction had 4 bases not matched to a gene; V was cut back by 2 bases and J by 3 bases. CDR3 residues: CASSYLGTGPNEKLFF. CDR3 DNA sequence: TGTGCCAGCAGTTACCTCGGGACAGGGCCTAATGAAAAACTGTTTTTT.

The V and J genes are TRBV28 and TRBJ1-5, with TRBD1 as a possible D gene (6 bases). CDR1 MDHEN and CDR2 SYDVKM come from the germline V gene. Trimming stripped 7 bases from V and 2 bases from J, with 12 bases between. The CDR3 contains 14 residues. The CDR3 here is CASIGGGGNQPQHF. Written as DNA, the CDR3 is TGTGCCAGCATAGGAGGGGGGGGCAATCAGCCCCAGCATTTT.

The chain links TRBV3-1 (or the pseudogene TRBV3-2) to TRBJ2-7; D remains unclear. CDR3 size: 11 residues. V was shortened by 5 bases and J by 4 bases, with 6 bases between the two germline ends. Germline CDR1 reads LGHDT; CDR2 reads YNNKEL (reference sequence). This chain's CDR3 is CASSYNYEQYF. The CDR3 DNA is TGTGCCAGCAGCTACAATTACGAGCAGTACTTC.

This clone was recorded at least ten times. Here the CDR3 DNA reads TGTGCCAGCAGCTTAGGGGACAGGTTCCCATCCGGAAACACCATATATTTT. It is translated as CASSLGDRFPSGNTIYF. The V call is TRBV11-2, the J call TRBJ1-3; TRBD1 aligns across 8 bases. The CDR3 length is 17 residues. Trimming at V came to 1 base and at J to 4 bases, leaving 9 bases not matched to a gene. The germline V gene encodes CDR1 SGHAT and CDR2 FQNNGV.

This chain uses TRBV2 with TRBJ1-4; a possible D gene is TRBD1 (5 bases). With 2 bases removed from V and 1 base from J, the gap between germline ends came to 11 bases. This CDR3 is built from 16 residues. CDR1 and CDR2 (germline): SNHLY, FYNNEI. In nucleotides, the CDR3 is TGTGCCAGCAGTGAACAAGGGGTTAAAACTAATGAAAAACTGTTTTTT. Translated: CASSEQGVKTNEKLFF. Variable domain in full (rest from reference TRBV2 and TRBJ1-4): EPEVTQTPSHQVTQMGQEVILRCVPISNHLYFYWYRQILGQKVEFLVSFYNNEISEKSEIFDDQFSVERPDGSNFTLKIRSTKLEDSAMYFCASSEQGVKTNEKLFFGSGTQLSVL.

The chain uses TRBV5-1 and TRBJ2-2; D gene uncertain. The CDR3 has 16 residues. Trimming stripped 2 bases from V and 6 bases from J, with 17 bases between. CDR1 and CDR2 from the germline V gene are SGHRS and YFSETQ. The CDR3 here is CASSFAPGRGSGELFF. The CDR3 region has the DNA TGCGCCAGCAGCTTCGCCCCCGGACGTGGGTCCGGGGAGCTGTTTTTT.

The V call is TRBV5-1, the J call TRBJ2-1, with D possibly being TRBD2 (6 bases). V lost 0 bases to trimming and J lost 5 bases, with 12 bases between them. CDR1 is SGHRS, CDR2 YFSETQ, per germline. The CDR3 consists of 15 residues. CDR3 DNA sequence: TGCGCCAGCAGCTTGGCCCCGGGGGTTAACAATGAGCAGTTCTTC. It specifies CASSLAPGVNNEQFF.

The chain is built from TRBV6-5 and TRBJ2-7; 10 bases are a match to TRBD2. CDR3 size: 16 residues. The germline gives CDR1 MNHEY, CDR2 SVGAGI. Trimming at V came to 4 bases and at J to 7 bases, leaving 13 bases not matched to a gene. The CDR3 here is CASSFAVVAGGLEQYF. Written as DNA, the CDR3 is TGTGCCAGCAGTTTTGCGGTGGTAGCGGGGGGCCTTGAGCAGTACTTC.

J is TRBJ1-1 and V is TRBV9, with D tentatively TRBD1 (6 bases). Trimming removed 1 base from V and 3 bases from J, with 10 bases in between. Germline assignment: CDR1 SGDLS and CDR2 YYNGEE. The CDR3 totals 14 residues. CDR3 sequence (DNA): TGTGCCAGCAGCGTACACGGGGGCGACACTGAAGCTTTCTTT. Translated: CASSVHGGDTEAFF. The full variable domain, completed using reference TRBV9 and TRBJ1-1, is DSGVTQTPKHLITATGQRVTLRCSPRSGDLSVYWYQQSLDQGLQFLIQYYNGEERAKGNILERFSAQQFPDLHSELNLSSLELGDSALYFCASSVHGGDTEAFFGQGTRLTVV.